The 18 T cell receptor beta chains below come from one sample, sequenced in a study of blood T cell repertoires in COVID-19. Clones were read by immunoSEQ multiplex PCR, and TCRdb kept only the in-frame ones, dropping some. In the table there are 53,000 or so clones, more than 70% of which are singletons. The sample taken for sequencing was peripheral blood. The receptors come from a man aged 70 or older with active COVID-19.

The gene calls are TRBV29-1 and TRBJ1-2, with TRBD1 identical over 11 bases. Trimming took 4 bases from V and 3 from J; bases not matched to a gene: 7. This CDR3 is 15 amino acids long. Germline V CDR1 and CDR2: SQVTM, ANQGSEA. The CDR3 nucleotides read TGCAGCGTTGGAGGACAGGGGGCATCTGACTATGGCTACACCTTC. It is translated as CSVGGQGASDYGYTF. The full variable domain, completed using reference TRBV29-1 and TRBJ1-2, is SAVISQKPSRDICQRGTSLTIQCQVDSQVTMMFWYRQQPGQSLTLIATANQGSEATYESGFVIDKFPISRPNLTFSTLTVSNMSPEDSSIYLCSVGGQGASDYGYTFGSGTRLTVV.

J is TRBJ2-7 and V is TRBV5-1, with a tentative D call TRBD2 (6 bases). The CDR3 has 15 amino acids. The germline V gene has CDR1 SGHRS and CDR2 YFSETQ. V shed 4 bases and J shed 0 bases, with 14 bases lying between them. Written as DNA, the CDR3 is TGCGCCAGCAGCGGCGGGGCACAGCCCTCCTACGAGCAGTACTTC. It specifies CASSGGAQPSYEQYF.

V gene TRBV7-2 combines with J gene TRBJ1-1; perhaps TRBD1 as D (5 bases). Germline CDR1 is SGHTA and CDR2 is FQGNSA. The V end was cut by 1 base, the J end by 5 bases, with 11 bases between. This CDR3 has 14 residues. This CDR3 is CASSLVLGGTEAFF. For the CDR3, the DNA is TGTGCCAGCAGCTTAGTTCTTGGGGGGACTGAAGCTTTCTTT.

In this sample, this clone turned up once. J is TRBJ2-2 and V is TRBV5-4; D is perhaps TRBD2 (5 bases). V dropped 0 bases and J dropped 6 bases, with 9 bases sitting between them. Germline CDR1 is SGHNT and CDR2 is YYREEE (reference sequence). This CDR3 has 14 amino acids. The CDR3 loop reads CASSLGGQPGELFF. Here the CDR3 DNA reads TGTGCCAGCAGCTTGGGAGGGCAGCCCGGGGAGCTGTTTTTT.

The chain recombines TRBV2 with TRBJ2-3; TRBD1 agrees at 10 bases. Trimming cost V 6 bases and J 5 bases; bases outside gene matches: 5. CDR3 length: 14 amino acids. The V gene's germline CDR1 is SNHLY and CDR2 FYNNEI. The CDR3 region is CASRFDRGQDTQYF. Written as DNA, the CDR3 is TGTGCCAGCAGGTTCGACAGGGGGCAAGATACGCAGTATTTT.

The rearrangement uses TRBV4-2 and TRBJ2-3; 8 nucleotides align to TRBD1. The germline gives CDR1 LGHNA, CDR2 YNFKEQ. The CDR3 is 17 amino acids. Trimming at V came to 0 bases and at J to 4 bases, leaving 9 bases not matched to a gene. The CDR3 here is CASSQELTGQGADTQYF. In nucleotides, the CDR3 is TGTGCCAGCAGCCAAGAACTAACAGGACAGGGCGCAGATACGCAGTATTTT.

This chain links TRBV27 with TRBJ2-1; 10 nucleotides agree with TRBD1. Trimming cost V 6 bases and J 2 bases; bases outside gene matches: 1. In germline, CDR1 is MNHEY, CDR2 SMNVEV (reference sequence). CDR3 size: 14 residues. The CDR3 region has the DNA TGTGCCAGCAGCGGGACAGGGGCCTACAATGAGCAGTTCTTC. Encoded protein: CASSGTGAYNEQFF.

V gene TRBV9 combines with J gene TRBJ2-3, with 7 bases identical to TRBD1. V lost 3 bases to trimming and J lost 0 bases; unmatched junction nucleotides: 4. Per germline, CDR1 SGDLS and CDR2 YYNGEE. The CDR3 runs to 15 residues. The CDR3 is CASSAGTVSTDTQYF. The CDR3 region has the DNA TGTGCCAGCAGCGCCGGGACAGTTAGCACAGATACGCAGTATTTT. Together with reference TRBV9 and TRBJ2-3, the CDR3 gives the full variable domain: DSGVTQTPKHLITATGQRVTLRCSPRSGDLSVYWYQQSLDQGLQFLIQYYNGEERAKGNILERFSAQQFPDLHSELNLSSLELGDSALYFCASSAGTVSTDTQYFGPGTRLTVL.

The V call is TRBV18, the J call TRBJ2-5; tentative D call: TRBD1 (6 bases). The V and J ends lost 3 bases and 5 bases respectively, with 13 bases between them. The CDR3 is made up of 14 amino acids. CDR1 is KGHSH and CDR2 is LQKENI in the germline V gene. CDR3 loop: CASSPSRGSETQYF. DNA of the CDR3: TGTGCCAGCTCACCCTCGAGGGGGAGCGAGACCCAGTACTTC.

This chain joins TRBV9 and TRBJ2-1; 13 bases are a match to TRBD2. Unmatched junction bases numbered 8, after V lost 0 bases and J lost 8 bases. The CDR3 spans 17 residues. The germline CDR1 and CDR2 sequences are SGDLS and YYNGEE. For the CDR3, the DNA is TGTGCCAGCAGCGTAGGTGAACTAGCGGGGGGGCAGGATGAGCAGTTCTTC. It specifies CASSVGELAGGQDEQFF.

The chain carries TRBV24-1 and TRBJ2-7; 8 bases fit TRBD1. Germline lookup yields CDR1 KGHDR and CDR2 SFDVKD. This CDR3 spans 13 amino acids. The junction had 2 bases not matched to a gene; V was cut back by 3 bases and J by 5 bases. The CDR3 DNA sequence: TGTGCCACCAGTGATGTGGACAGGGACGAGCAGTACTTC. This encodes CATSDVDRDEQYF.

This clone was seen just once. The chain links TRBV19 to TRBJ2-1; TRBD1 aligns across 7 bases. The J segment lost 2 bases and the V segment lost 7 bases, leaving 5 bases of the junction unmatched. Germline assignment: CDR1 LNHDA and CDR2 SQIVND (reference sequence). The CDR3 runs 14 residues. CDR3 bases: TGTGCCAGTAAGGGTCAGGGGGCCTACAATGAGCAGTTCTTC. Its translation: CASKGQGAYNEQFF. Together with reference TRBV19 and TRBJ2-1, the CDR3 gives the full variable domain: DGGITQSPKYLFRKEGQNVTLSCEQNLNHDAMYWYRQDPGQGLRLIYYSQIVNDFQKGDIAEGYSVSREKKESFPLTVTSAQKNPTAFYLCASKGQGAYNEQFFGPGTRLTVL.

DNA of the CDR3: TGTGCCAGCTCACCACCGTTCGGGGGGAGCACAGATACGCAGTATTTT. Translating gives CASSPPFGGSTDTQYF. The rearrangement links TRBV18 to TRBJ2-3, with 7 bases fitting TRBD2. This CDR3 comprises 16 residues. The V and J ends lost 0 bases and 0 bases, in that order; junction bases with no gene match: 3. Germline V gene lookup returns CDR1 KGHSH and CDR2 LQKENI. Complete variable domain (other parts from reference TRBV18 and TRBJ2-3): NAGVMQNPRHLVRRRGQEARLRCSPMKGHSHVYWYRQLPEEGLKFMVYLQKENIIDESGMPKERFSAEFPKEGPSILRIQQVVRGDSAAYFCASSPPFGGSTDTQYFGPGTRLTVL.

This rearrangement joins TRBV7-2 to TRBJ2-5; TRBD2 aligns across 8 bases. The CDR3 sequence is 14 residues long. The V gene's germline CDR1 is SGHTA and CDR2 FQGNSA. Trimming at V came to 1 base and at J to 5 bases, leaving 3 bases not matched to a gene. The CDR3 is CASSLDPGGETQYF. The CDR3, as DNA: TGTGCCAGCAGCTTAGACCCGGGAGGGGAGACCCAGTACTTC.

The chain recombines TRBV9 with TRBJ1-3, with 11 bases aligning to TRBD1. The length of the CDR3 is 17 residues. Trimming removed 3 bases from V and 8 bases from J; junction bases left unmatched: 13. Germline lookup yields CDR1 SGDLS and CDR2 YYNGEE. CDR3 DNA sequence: TGTGCCAGCAGCGCGGGTTGGACAGGGGGCGACAAGGACACCATATATTTT. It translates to CASSAGWTGGDKDTIYF.

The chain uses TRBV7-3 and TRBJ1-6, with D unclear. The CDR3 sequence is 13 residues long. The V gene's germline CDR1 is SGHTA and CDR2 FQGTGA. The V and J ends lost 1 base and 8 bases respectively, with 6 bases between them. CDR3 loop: CASSLITDSPLHF. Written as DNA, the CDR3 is TGTGCCAGCAGCTTAATAACGGATTCACCCCTCCACTTT.

CDR3 sequence: CASSFSGTGMVNTIYF. The CDR3 DNA reads TGTGCCAGCAGTTTTTCCGGGACAGGGATGGTAAACACCATATATTTT. The genes are TRBV27 and TRBJ1-3; 9 bases fit TRBD1. This CDR3 has 16 amino acids. V lost 3 bases and J lost 6; bases outside the gene matches: 9. Germline V CDR1 and CDR2: MNHEY, SMNVEV (reference sequence).

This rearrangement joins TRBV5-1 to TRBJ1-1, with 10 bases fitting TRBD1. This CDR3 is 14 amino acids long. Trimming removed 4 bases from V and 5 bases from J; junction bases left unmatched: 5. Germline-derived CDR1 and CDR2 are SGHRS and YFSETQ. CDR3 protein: CASSPDRGNTEAFF. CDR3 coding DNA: TGCGCCAGCAGCCCGGACAGGGGGAATACTGAAGCTTTCTTT.